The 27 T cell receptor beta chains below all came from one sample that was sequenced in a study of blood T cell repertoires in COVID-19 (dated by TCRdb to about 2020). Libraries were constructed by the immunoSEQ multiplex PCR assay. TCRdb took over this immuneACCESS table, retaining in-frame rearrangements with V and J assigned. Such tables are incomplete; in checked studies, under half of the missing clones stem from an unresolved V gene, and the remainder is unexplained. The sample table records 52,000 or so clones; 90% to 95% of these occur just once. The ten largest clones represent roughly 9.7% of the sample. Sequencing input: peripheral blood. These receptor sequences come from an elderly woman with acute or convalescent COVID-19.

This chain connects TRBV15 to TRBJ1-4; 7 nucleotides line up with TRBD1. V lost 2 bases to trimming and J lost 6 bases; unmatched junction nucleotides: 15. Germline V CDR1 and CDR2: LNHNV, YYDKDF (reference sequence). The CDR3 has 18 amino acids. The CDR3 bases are TGTGCCACCAGCAGACACTCACAGGGGTTGGTGGGTGATGAAAAACTGTTTTTT. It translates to CATSRHSQGLVGDEKLFF.

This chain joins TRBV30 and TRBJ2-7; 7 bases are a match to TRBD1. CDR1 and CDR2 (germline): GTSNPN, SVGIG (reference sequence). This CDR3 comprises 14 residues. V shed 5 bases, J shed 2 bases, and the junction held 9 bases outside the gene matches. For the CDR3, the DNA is TGTGCCTGGGCCAACAGGGGCCCTCCCTACGAGCAGTACTTC. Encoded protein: CAWANRGPPYEQYF.

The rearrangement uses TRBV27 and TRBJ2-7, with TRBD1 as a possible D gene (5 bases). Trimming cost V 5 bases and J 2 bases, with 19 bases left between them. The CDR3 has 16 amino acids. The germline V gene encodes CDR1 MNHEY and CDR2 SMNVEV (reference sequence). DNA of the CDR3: TGTGCCAGCAGTATACCCCAGGGATTTGGAGCCTACGAGCAGTACTTC. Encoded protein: CASSIPQGFGAYEQYF.

The CDR3 here is CASSLRGGQYF. The CDR3, as DNA: TGTGCCAGCAGTTTAAGGGGCGGGCAGTACTTC. V gene TRBV27 combines with J gene TRBJ2-7, with D possibly TRBD1 on 5 matching bases. CDR3 length: 11 amino acids. V shed 2 bases and J shed 9 bases, with 8 bases lying between them. Germline lookup yields CDR1 MNHEY and CDR2 SMNVEV (reference sequence).

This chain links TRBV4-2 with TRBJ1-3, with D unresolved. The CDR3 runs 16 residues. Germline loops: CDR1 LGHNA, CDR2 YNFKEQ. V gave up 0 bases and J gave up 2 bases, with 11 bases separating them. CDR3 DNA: TGTGCCAGCAGCCAAGAAAGGACTGCCCCTGGAAACACCATATATTTT. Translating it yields CASSQERTAPGNTIYF.

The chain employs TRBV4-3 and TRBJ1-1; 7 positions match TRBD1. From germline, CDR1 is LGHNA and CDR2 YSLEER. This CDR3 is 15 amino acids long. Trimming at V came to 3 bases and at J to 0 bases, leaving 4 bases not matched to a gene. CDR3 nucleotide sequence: TGCGCCAGCAGCCAGGTACAGGGGTTGAACACTGAAGCTTTCTTT. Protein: CASSQVQGLNTEAFF.

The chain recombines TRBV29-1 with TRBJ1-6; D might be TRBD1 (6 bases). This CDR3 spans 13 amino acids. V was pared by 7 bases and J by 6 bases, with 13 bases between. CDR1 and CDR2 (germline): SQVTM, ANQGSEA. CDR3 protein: CSARQDTNSPLHF. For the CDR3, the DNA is TGCAGCGCCAGACAGGATACTAATTCACCCCTCCACTTT.

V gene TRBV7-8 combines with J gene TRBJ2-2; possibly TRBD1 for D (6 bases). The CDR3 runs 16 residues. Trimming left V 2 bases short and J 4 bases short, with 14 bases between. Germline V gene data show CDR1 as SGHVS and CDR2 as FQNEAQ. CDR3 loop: CASSLRVDRFTGELFF. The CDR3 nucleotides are TGTGCCAGCAGCTTACGGGTCGACAGGTTCACCGGGGAGCTGTTTTTT.

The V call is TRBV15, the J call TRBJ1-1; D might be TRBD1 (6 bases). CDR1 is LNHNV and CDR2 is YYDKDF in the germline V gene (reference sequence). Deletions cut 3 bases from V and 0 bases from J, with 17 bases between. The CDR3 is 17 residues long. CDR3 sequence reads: CATSSSGGPTMNTEAFF. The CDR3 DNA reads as TGTGCCACCAGCAGCTCGGGGGGCCCTACAATGAACACTGAAGCTTTCTTT.

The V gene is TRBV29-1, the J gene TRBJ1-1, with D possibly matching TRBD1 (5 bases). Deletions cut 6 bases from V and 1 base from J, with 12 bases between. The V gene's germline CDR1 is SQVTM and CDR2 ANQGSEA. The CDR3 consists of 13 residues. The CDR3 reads CSVVSTGNTEAFF. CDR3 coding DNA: TGCAGCGTCGTGAGCACAGGGAACACTGAAGCTTTCTTT.

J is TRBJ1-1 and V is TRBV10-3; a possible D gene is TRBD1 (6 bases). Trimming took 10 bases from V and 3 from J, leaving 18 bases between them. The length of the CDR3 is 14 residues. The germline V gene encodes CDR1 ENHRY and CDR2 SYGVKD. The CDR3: CATKDSRGDTEAFF. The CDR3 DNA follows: TGTGCCACCAAGGACAGCCGAGGGGACACTGAAGCTTTCTTT.

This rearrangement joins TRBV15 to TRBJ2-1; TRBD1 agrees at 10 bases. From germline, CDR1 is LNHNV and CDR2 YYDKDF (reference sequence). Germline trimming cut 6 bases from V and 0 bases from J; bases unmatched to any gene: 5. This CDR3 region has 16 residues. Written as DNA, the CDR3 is TGTGCCACCAGGACAGGGGGCGCGGGCTCCTACAATGAGCAGTTCTTC. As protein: CATRTGGAGSYNEQFF.

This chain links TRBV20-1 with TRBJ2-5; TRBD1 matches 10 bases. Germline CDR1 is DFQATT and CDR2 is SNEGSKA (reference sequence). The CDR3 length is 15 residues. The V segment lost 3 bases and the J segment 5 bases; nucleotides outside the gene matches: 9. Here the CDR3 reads CSASAGTGVGETQYF. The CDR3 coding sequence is TGCAGTGCTAGTGCGGGGACAGGGGTCGGGGAGACCCAGTACTTC.

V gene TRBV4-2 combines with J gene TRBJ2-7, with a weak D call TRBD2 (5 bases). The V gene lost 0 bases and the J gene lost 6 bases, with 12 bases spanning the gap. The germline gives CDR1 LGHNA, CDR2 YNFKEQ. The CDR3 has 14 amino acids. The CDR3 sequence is CASSQDDARGEQYF. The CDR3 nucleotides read TGTGCCAGCAGCCAAGATGATGCCCGGGGCGAGCAGTACTTC.

CDR3 sequence reads: CAWSVQGAGLLNSPLHF. The CDR3 bases are TGTGCCTGGAGTGTACAAGGGGCAGGCCTGCTTAATTCACCCCTCCACTTT. V and J are TRBV30 and TRBJ1-6; D perhaps matches TRBD1 (5 bases). V shed 0 bases and J shed 6 bases, with 18 bases lying between them. The length of the CDR3 is 17 residues. From germline, CDR1 is GTSNPN and CDR2 SVGIG (reference sequence).

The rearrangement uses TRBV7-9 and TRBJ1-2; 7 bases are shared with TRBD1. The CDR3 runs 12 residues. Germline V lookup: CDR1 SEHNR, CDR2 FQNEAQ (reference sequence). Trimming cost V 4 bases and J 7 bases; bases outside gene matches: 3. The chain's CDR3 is CASSSGGGGYTF. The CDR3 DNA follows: TGTGCCAGCAGCTCAGGGGGTGGTGGCTACACCTTC.

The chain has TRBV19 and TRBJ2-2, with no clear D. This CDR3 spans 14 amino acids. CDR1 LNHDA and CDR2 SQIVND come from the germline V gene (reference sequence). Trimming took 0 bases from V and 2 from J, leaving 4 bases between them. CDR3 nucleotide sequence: TGTGCCAGTAGTATAGACGTTAACACCGGGGAGCTGTTTTTT. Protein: CASSIDVNTGELFF.

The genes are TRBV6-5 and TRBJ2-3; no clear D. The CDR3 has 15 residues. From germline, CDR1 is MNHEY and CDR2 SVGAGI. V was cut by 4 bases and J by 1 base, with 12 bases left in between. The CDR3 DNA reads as TGTGCCAGCAGTTCGACTTCAAGGCGCACAGATACGCAGTATTTT. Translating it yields CASSSTSRRTDTQYF.

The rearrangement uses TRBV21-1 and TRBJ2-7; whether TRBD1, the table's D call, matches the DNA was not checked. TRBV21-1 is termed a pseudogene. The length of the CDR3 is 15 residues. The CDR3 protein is CASSNGETGGGEQYF. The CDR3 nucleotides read TGTGCCAGCAGCAATGGGGAGACAGGGGGCGGCGAGCAGTACTTC.

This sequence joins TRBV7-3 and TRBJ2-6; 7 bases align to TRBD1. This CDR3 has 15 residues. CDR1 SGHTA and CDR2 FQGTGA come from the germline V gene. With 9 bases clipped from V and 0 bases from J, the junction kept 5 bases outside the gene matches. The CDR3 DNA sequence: TGTGCCAGTAAAAGGGACAGCTCTGGGGCCAACGTCCTGACTTTC. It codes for CASKRDSSGANVLTF. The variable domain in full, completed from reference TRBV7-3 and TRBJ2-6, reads GAGVSQTPSNKVTEKGKYVELRCDPISGHTALYWYRQSLGQGPEFLIYFQGTGAADDSGLPNDRFFAVRPEGSVSTLKIQRTERGDSAVYLCASKRDSSGANVLTFGAGSRLTVL.

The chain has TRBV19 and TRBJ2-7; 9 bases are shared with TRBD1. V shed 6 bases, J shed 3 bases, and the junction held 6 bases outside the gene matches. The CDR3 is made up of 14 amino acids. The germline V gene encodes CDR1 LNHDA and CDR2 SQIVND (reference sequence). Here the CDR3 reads CASSDTGGVYEQYF. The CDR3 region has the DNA TGTGCCAGTAGCGATACAGGGGGCGTCTACGAGCAGTACTTC.

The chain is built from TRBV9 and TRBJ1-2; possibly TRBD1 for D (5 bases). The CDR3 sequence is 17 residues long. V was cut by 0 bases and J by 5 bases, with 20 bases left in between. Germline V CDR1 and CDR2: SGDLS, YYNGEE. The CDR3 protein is CASSVAPHGREVYGYTF. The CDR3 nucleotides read TGTGCCAGCAGCGTAGCCCCCCATGGCAGGGAAGTGTATGGCTACACCTTC.

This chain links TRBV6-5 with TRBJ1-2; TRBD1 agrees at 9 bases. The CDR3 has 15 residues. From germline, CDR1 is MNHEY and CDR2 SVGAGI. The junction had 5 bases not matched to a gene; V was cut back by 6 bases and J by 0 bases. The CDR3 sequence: CASSARTGANYGYTF. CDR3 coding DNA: TGTGCCAGCAGCGCACGGACAGGGGCTAACTATGGCTACACCTTC.

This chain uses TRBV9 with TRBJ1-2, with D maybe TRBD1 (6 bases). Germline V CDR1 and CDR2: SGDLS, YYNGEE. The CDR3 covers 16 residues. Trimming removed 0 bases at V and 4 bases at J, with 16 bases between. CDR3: CASSVGSGGGGYGYTF. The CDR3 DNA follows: TGTGCCAGCAGCGTAGGTTCGGGGGGCGGCGGCTATGGCTACACCTTC.

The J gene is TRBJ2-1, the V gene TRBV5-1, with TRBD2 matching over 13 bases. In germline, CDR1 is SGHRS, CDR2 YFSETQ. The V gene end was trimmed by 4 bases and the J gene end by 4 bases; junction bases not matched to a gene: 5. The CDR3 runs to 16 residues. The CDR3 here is CASSAPGLAGYNEQFF. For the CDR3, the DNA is TGCGCCAGCAGCGCCCCGGGACTAGCGGGGTACAATGAGCAGTTCTTC. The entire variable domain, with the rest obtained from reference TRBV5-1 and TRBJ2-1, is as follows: KAGVTQTPRYLIKTRGQQVTLSCSPISGHRSVSWYQQTPGQGLQFLFEYFSETQRNKGNFPGRFSGRQFSNSRSEMNVSTLELGDSALYLCASSAPGLAGYNEQFFGPGTRLTVL.

The DNA for the CDR3 is TGTGCCAGCTCACCATCCGAACAGGGGCTCTATGGCTACACCTTC. Translation: CASSPSEQGLYGYTF. The chain has TRBV18 and TRBJ1-2; 7 bases are shared with TRBD1. V shed 2 bases and J 4 bases; nucleotides not matched to a gene: 7. Germline V gene data show CDR1 as KGHSH and CDR2 as LQKENI. This CDR3 contains 15 residues.

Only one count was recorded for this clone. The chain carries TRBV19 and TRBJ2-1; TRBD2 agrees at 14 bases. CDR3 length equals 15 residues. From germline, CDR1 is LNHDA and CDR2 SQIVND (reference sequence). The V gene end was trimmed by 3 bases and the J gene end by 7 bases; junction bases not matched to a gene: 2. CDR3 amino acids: CASSIGLAGGNEQFF. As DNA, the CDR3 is TGTGCCAGTAGTATCGGACTAGCGGGAGGAAATGAGCAGTTCTTC. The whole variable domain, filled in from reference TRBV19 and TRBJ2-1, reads DGGITQSPKYLFRKEGQNVTLSCEQNLNHDAMYWYRQDPGQGLRLIYYSQIVNDFQKGDIAEGYSVSREKKESFPLTVTSAQKNPTAFYLCASSIGLAGGNEQFFGPGTRLTVL.